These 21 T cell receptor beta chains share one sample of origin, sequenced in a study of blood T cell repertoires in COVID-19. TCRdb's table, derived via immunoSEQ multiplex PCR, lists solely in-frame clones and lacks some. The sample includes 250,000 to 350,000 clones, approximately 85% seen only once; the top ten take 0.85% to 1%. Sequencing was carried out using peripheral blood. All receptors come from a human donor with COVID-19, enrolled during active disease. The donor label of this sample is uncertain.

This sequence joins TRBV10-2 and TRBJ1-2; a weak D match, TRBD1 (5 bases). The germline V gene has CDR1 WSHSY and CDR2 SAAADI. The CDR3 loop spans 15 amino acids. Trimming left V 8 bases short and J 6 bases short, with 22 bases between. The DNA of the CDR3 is TGCGCCAGCGAGCGGGGCAGGGATGGTGGGAATGGCTACACCTTC. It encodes CASERGRDGGNGYTF.

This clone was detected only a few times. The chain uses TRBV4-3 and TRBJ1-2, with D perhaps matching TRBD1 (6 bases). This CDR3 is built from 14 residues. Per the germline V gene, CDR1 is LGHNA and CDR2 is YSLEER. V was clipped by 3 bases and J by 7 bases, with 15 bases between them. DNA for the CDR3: TGCGCCAGCAGCCATCGGCAGGGGAGCGGTGGCTACACCTTC. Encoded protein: CASSHRQGSGGYTF.

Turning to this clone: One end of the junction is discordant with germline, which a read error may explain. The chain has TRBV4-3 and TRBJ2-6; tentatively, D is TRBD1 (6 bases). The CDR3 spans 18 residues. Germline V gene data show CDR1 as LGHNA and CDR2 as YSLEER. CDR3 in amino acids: CASSQAGQTVSGANVLTF. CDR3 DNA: TGCGCCAGCAGTCAAGCAGGACAGACAGTCTCTGGGGCCAACGTCCTGACTTTC.

DNA of the CDR3: TGTGCCAGCAGTTACGAGAATTGGTCGGCGGGAGAGCAGTACTTC. Translating it yields CASSYENWSAGEQYF. The chain combines TRBV6-2 or TRBV6-3 with TRBJ2-7; possibly TRBD2 for D (6 bases). Germline CDR1 reads MNHEY; CDR2 reads SVGEGT. The V end was cut by 2 bases, the J end by 7 bases, with 18 bases between. This CDR3 is built from 15 residues.

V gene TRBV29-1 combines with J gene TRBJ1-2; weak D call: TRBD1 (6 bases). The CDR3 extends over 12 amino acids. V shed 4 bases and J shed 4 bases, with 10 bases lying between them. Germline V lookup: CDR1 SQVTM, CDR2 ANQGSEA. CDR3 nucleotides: TGCAGCGTTGTATCAGGGGTCTATGGCTACACCTTC. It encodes CSVVSGVYGYTF.

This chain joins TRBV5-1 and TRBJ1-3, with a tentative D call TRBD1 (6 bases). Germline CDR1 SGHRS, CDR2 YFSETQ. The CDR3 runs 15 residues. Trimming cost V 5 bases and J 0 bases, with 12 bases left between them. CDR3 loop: CASRTGGISGNTIYF. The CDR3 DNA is TGCGCCAGCAGGACGGGGGGCATCTCTGGAAACACCATATATTTT. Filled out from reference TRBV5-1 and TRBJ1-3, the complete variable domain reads KAGVTQTPRYLIKTRGQQVTLSCSPISGHRSVSWYQQTPGQGLQFLFEYFSETQRNKGNFPGRFSGRQFSNSRSEMNVSTLELGDSALYLCASRTGGISGNTIYFGEGSWLTVV.

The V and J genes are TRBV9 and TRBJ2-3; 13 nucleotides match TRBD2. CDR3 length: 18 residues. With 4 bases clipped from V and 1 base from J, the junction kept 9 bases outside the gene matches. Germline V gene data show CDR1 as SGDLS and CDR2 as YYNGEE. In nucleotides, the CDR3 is TGTGCCAGCAGCCCCCGACTAGCGGGAGGAATGCGCACAGATACGCAGTATTTT. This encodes CASSPRLAGGMRTDTQYF.

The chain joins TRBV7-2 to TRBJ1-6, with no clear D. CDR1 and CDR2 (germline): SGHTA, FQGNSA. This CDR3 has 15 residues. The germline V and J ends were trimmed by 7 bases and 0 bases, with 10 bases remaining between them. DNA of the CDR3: TGTGCCAGCACCCAAGGGAGCTCCTATAATTCACCCCTCCACTTT. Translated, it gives CASTQGSSYNSPLHF. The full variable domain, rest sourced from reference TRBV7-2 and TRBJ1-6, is GAGVSQSPSNKVTEKGKDVELRCDPISGHTALYWYRQSLGQGLEFLIYFQGNSAPDKSGLPSDRFSAERTGGSVSTLTIQRTQQEDSAVYLCASTQGSSYNSPLHFGNGTRLTVT.

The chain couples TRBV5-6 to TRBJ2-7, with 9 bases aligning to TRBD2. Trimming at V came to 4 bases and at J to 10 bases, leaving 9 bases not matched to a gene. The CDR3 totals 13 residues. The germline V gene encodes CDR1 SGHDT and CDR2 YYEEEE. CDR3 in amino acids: CASSPGLAPGQYF. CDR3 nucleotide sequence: TGTGCCAGCAGCCCGGGACTAGCCCCCGGACAGTACTTC.

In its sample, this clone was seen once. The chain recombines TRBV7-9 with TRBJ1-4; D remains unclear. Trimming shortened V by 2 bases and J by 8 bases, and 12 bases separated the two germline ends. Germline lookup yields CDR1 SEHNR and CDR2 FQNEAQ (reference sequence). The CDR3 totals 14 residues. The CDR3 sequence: CASSLSFAGEKLFF. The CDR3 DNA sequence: TGTGCCAGCAGCTTATCCTTTGCGGGGGAAAAACTGTTTTTT.

CDR3 DNA sequence: TGCGCCAGCAGCCAAGGGACAGGGGACAAAGAGACCCAGTACTTC. Amino acid sequence: CASSQGTGDKETQYF. V is TRBV4-3 and J is TRBJ2-5; TRBD1 matches 9 bases. The germline CDR1 and CDR2 sequences are LGHNA and YSLEER. This CDR3 is 15 amino acids long. Trimming removed 1 base from V and 3 bases from J; junction bases left unmatched: 3.

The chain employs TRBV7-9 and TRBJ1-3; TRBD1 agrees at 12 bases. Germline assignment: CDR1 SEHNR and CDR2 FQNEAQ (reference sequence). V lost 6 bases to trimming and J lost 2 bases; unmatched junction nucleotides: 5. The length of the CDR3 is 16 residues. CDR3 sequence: CASRPGQGAPGNTIYF. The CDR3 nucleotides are TGTGCCAGCAGGCCGGGACAGGGGGCGCCTGGAAACACCATATATTTT. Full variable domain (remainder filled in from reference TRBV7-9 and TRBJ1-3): DTGVSQNPRHKITKRGQNVTFRCDPISEHNRLYWYRQTLGQGPEFLTYFQNEAQLEKSRLLSDRFSAERPKGSFSTLEIQRTEQGDSAMYLCASRPGQGAPGNTIYFGEGSWLTVV.

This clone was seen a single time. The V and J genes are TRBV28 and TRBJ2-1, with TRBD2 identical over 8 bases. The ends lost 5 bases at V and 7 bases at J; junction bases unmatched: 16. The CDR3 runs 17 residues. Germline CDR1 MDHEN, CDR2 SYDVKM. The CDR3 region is CASSKASGRVLDNEQFF. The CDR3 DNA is TGTGCCAGCAGTAAAGCATCCGGGAGGGTATTAGATAATGAGCAGTTCTTC. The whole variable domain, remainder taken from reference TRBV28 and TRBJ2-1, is DVKVTQSSRYLVKRTGEKVFLECVQDMDHENMFWYRQDPGLGLRLIYFSYDVKMKEKGDIPEGYSVSREKKERFSLILESASTNQTSMYLCASSKASGRVLDNEQFFGPGTRLTVL.

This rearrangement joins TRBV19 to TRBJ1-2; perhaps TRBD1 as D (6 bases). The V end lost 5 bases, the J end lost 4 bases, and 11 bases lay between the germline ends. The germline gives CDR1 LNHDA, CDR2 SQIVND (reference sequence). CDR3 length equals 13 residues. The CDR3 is CASSLGQRYGYTF. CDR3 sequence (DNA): TGTGCCAGTAGTCTTGGACAGCGCTATGGCTACACCTTC.

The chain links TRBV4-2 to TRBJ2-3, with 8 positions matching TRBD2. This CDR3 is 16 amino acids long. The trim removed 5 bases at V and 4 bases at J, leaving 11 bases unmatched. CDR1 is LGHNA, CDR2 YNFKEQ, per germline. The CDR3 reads CASSRASGSMADTQYF. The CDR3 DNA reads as TGTGCCAGCAGCAGGGCGAGCGGGAGTATGGCAGATACGCAGTATTTT.

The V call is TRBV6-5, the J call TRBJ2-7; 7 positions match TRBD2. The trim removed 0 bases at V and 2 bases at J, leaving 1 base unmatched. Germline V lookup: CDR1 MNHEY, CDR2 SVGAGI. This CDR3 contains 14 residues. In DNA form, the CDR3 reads TGTGCCAGCAGTTACTCGGGAGGGACCTACGAGCAGTACTTC. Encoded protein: CASSYSGGTYEQYF.

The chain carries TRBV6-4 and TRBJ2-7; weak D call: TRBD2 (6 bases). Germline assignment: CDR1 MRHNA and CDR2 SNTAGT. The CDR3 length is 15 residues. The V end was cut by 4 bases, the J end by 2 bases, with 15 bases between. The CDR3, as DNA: TGTGCCAGCAGTGCCGGCGGGGCTGGCACCTACGAGCAGTACTTC. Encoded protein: CASSAGGAGTYEQYF.

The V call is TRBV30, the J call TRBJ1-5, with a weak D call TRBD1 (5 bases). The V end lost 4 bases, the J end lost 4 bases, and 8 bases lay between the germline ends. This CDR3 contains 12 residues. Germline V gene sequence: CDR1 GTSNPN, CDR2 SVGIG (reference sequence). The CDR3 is CAWTQGNQPQHF. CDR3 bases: TGTGCCTGGACCCAGGGAAATCAGCCCCAGCATTTT.

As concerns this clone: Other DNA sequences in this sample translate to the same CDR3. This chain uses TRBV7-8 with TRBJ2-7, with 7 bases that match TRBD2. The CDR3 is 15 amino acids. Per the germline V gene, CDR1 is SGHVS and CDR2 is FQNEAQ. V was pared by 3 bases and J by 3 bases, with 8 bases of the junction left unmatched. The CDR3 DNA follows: TGTGCCAGCAGCTTGGGGGGGAGTGGTCTCTACGAGCAGTACTTC. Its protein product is CASSLGGSGLYEQYF.

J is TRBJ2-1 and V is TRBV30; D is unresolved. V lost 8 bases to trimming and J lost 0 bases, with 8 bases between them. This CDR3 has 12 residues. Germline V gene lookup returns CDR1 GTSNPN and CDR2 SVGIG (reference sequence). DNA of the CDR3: TGTGCCCTCCGGAGCTCCTACAATGAGCAGTTCTTC. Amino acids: CALRSSYNEQFF.

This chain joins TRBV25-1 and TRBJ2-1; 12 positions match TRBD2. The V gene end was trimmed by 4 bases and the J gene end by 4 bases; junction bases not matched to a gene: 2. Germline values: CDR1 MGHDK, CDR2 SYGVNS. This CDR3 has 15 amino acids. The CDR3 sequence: CASSGTSGIYNEQFF. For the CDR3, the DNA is TGTGCCAGCAGTGGGACTAGCGGGATATACAATGAGCAGTTCTTC. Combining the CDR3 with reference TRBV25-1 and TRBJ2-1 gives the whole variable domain EADIYQTPRYLVIGTGKKITLECSQTMGHDKMYWYQQDPGMELHLIHYSYGVNSTEKGDLSSESTVSRIRTEHFPLTLESARPSHTSQYLCASSGTSGIYNEQFFGPGTRLTVL.